What follows is one T cell receptor (beta chain) and its context. Its antigen remains unidentified. This entry belongs to a study of shared clonotypes between healthy human individuals. Whole-study findings and limits: The sampled material consisted only of blood, and tissue repertoires are likely to differ.

Samples underwent the assay at deep level. Genomic DNA of each subset was evenly split across several immunoSEQ plates. Sequencing was performed with immunoSEQ multiplex PCR; in TCRdb, only in-frame clones are kept and a portion is missing. Of around 1.9 million clones detected, approximately 94% appear once; the ten largest clones hold 1.5% to 2%. Selected positively for CCR7 and CD45RO-negative, naive CD8 cells excluded terminally differentiated effector memory CD45RA+ cells. Every one of the donors was a Caucasian adult that lived in Nashville, Tennessee. V shed 0 bases and J 0 bases; nucleotides not matched to a gene: 5. This CDR3 has 18 residues. From germline, CDR1 is SGHRS and CDR2 YFSETQ.

The TCR sequence derives from a man younger than 35 in good health. Some clones in this sample may be carry-over from other donors' samples. The chain joins TRBV5-1 to TRBJ2-3; 12 bases map to TRBD2. The sequencing input was naive CD8+ T cells from PBMCs. Here the CDR3 DNA reads TGCGCCAGCAGCTTGGCCGACGGGACTAGCGGGAGCACAGATACGCAGTATTTT. Translated: CASSLADGTSGSTDTQYF. The full variable domain, in which reference TRBV5-1 and TRBJ2-3 provide the parts outside the CDR3, is KAGVTQTPRYLIKTRGQQVTLSCSPISGHRSVSWYQQTPGQGLQFLFEYFSETQRNKGNFPGRFSGRQFSNSRSEMNVSTLELGDSALYLCASSLADGTSGSTDTQYFGPGTRLTVL.